These 28 T cell receptor beta chains were sequenced from one sample in a study of T-cell reconstitution after alpha-beta-depleted transplantation in children. Using unique molecular identifiers, the investigators prepared the TCRbeta library. TCRdb processed the PCR reads anew with MiXCR; each CDR3 protein has one entry. The table has about a million distinct CDR3 sequences, 25% to 35% seen once; the top ten hold 25% to 35%. The source material was PBMCs, mostly from graft donor cells, sampled 360 days after TCRalphabeta/CD19-depleted stem cell transplant. These receptors all stem from a boy in the first two years of life who had a stem cell transplant for SCID, so the T cells may come from the graft donor.

This clonotype came up a few times. This chain uses TRBV7-9 with TRBJ2-2; D is unclear. This CDR3 contains 10 residues. Trimming stripped 7 bases from V and 6 bases from J, with 3 bases between. Germline V gene lookup returns CDR1 SEHNR and CDR2 FQNEAQ (reference sequence). CDR3 DNA sequence: TGTGCCAGCACCCCCGGGGAGCTGTTTTTT. It is translated as CASTPGELFF.

The chain recombines TRBV29-1 with TRBJ2-1; D is unresolved. Trimming shortened V by 4 bases and J by 4 bases, and 11 bases separated the two germline ends. Germline V gives CDR1 SQVTM, CDR2 ANQGSEA. The CDR3 contains 13 residues. CDR3 sequence reads: CSVALSYYNEQFF. CDR3 coding DNA: TGCAGCGTTGCTCTGAGTTATTACAATGAGCAGTTCTTC.

This clonotype was counted only a few times. The J gene is TRBJ2-7, the V gene TRBV9, with unresolved D. The CDR3 loop spans 11 amino acids. Trimming cost V 3 bases and J 7 bases, with 8 bases left between them. Germline V lookup: CDR1 SGDLS, CDR2 YYNGEE. This CDR3 reads CASSASGEQYF. CDR3 bases: TGTGCCAGCAGCGCCTCCGGGGAGCAGTACTTC.

This clonotype was seen a handful of times. CDR3 region: CASSLGSKAGQETQYF. The DNA of the CDR3 is TGTGCCAGCAGCTTGGGGAGCAAAGCGGGACAGGAGACCCAGTACTTC. The chain has TRBV7-9 and TRBJ2-5; D may correspond to TRBD1 or TRBD2 (7 bases each). V lost 3 bases and J lost 5, with 19 bases in between. The CDR3 has 16 amino acids. Germline CDR1 reads SEHNR; CDR2 reads FQNEAQ (reference sequence).

This clonotype has ten or more counts. The V and J genes are TRBV6-5 and TRBJ2-3; no reliable D call. Germline CDR1 reads MNHEY; CDR2 reads SVGAGI. CDR3 length: 15 residues. The V and J ends lost 6 bases and 1 base respectively, with 14 bases between them. The CDR3 DNA follows: TGTGCCAGCAGGATGGAGTCCATACGCACAGATACGCAGTATTTT. This codes for CASRMESIRTDTQYF.

The rearrangement uses TRBV7-2 and TRBJ2-7; 7 nucleotides align to TRBD1. CDR1 is SGHTA, CDR2 FQGNSA, per germline. The ends lost 3 bases at V and 10 bases at J; junction bases unmatched: 3. The CDR3 length is 11 residues. CDR3 sequence reads: CASSFDRDQYF. CDR3 DNA: TGTGCCAGCAGCTTCGACAGGGACCAGTACTTC.

The rearrangement links TRBV7-9 to TRBJ2-3, with TRBD1 as a possible D gene (6 bases). Per the germline V gene, CDR1 is SEHNR and CDR2 is FQNEAQ (reference sequence). The V end lost 4 bases, the J end lost 1 base, and 15 bases lay between the germline ends. CDR3 length: 16 amino acids. The DNA of the CDR3 is TGTGCCAGCAGCTCTCGTGGGGGCAGGGGCACAGATACGCAGTATTTT. It yields the protein CASSSRGGRGTDTQYF.

The rearrangement uses TRBV28 and TRBJ2-1; perhaps TRBD2 as D (7 bases). V lost 6 bases to trimming and J lost 2 bases, with 14 bases between them. The CDR3 totals 15 residues. Germline lookup yields CDR1 MDHEN and CDR2 SYDVKM. CDR3 loop: CASSLRGLPYNEQFF. In nucleotides, the CDR3 is TGTGCCAGCAGCCTGCGGGGGCTCCCCTACAATGAGCAGTTCTTC.

The chain is built from TRBV5-1 and TRBJ2-1, with a tentative D call TRBD1 (6 bases). The germline V gene encodes CDR1 SGHRS and CDR2 YFSETQ. CDR3 length: 16 residues. Trimming took 0 bases from V and 3 from J, leaving 13 bases between them. In nucleotides, the CDR3 is TGCGCCAGCAGCTTGGAACCCCAGGGGCGCTACAATGAGCAGTTCTTC. It codes for CASSLEPQGRYNEQFF.

This clonotype has only a few counts. The rearrangement links TRBV10-3 to TRBJ2-2; 9 bases match TRBD1. V lost 0 bases, J lost 6 bases, and 5 bases stayed unmatched. The CDR3 is 16 amino acids. The germline gives CDR1 ENHRY, CDR2 SYGVKD. The CDR3 loop reads CAISESGQGLSGELFF. CDR3 in DNA: TGTGCCATCAGTGAGTCGGGACAGGGTCTATCCGGGGAGCTGTTTTTT.

The V and J genes are TRBV4-1 and TRBJ2-3; no clear D. The germline V gene has CDR1 MGHRA and CDR2 YSYEKL. This CDR3 contains 15 residues. The V end lost 8 bases, the J end lost 2 bases, and 17 bases lay between the germline ends. CDR3 nucleotide sequence: TGCGCCAGCCAAAACGCCCCAGCTCTCACAGATACGCAGTATTTT. Protein sequence: CASQNAPALTDTQYF.

The genes are TRBV7-2 and TRBJ2-3; TRBD2 might be the D (6 bases). Trimming removed 3 bases from V and 5 bases from J, with 15 bases in between. In germline, CDR1 is SGHTA, CDR2 FQGNSA. The CDR3 contains 15 residues. This CDR3 reads CASSFRHPGGDTQYF. The DNA for the CDR3 is TGTGCCAGCAGCTTCCGCCACCCCGGGGGAGATACGCAGTATTTT. The full variable domain, its missing parts supplied by reference TRBV7-2 and TRBJ2-3, is GAGVSQSPSNKVTEKGKDVELRCDPISGHTALYWYRQSLGQGLEFLIYFQGNSAPDKSGLPSDRFSAERTGGSVSTLTIQRTQQEDSAVYLCASSFRHPGGDTQYFGPGTRLTVL.

The gene calls are TRBV5-1 and TRBJ2-3; the match to TRBD1 covers 7 bases. The CDR3 is 13 amino acids. The V segment lost 6 bases and the J segment 4 bases; nucleotides outside the gene matches: 5. The germline V gene has CDR1 SGHRS and CDR2 YFSETQ. The CDR3 nucleotides read TGCGCCAGCAATAGACAGGGAGCAGATACGCAGTATTTT. This codes for CASNRQGADTQYF.

This sequence joins TRBV19 and TRBJ2-7, with D hard to call. From germline, CDR1 is LNHDA and CDR2 SQIVND (reference sequence). This CDR3 is 17 amino acids long. V lost 1 base to trimming and J lost 0 bases, with 16 bases between them. The CDR3 loop is CASSIGSGRQSSYEQYF. The CDR3 nucleotides are TGTGCCAGTAGTATAGGTTCGGGCAGACAAAGCTCCTACGAGCAGTACTTC.

The gene calls are TRBV7-9 and TRBJ2-5; TRBD1 aligns across 7 bases. Per germline, CDR1 SEHNR and CDR2 FQNEAQ (reference sequence). CDR3 length equals 16 residues. Trimming took 1 base from V and 0 from J; bases not matched to a gene: 5. DNA of the CDR3: TGTGCCAGCAGCTTAGGGGCGACAGGGTACCAAGAGACCCAGTACTTC. The encoded protein is CASSLGATGYQETQYF.

The DNA for the CDR3 is TGCAGCGTTGCCAGAAGCGCCCCGAGCTACGAGCAGTACTTC. Protein sequence: CSVARSAPSYEQYF. The chain links TRBV29-1 to TRBJ2-7; unclear D gene. Germline CDR1 is SQVTM and CDR2 is ANQGSEA. The CDR3 length is 14 residues. Deletions cut 4 bases from V and 3 bases from J, with 16 bases between.

This clonotype was seen ten or more times. The chain has TRBV10-3 and TRBJ2-5; D gene unclear. CDR1 is ENHRY and CDR2 is SYGVKD in the germline V gene. The CDR3 contains 14 residues. V was shortened by 2 bases and J by 1 base, with 8 bases between the two germline ends. In DNA form, the CDR3 reads TGTGCCATCAGTGAGCTAGACATCCAAGAGACCCAGTACTTC. Translating gives CAISELDIQETQYF.

This sequence joins TRBV5-1 and TRBJ2-4; no reliable D call. This CDR3 region has 16 residues. The V end was cut by 0 bases, the J end by 8 bases, with 18 bases between. The V gene's germline CDR1 is SGHRS and CDR2 YFSETQ. For the CDR3, the DNA is TGCGCCAGCAGCTTGGCCGGGCAGAATGGCGGATACATTCAGTACTTC. Translating it yields CASSLAGQNGGYIQYF.

V usage is TRBV19 and J usage is TRBJ2-5; D unclear. Germline assignment: CDR1 LNHDA and CDR2 SQIVND (reference sequence). V dropped 0 bases and J dropped 7 bases, with 9 bases sitting between them. This CDR3 contains 13 residues. The CDR3 is CASSIDQVATQYF. The CDR3, as DNA: TGTGCCAGTAGTATAGATCAGGTGGCGACCCAGTACTTC.

This chain links TRBV20-1 with TRBJ1-5; tentatively, D is TRBD1 (6 bases). In germline, CDR1 is DFQATT, CDR2 SNEGSKA (reference sequence). V lost 6 bases and J lost 7, with 16 bases in between. CDR3 length equals 13 residues. The CDR3 here is CSAKDSEEQPQHF. The CDR3, as DNA: TGCAGTGCCAAGGACAGCGAGGAACAGCCCCAGCATTTT.

The rearrangement joins TRBV29-1 to TRBJ2-1; no clear D. This CDR3 has 10 amino acids. Trimming removed 7 bases at V and 4 bases at J, with 5 bases between. The germline CDR1 and CDR2 sequences are SQVTM and ANQGSEA. The CDR3 loop reads CSGGYNEQFF. As DNA, the CDR3 is TGCAGCGGCGGATACAATGAGCAGTTCTTC.

This chain joins TRBV4-1 and TRBJ2-3, with 8 bases that match TRBD2. There are 12 residues in the CDR3. The ends lost 8 bases at V and 7 bases at J; junction bases unmatched: 5. In germline, CDR1 is MGHRA, CDR2 YSYEKL. The CDR3, as DNA: TGCGCCAGCCGGGGGGGGGCAAATACGCAGTATTTT. It translates to CASRGGANTQYF.

This rearrangement joins TRBV20-1 to TRBJ2-1; D might be TRBD2 (6 bases). This CDR3 spans 13 amino acids. CDR1 is DFQATT and CDR2 is SNEGSKA in the germline V gene (reference sequence). The ends were cut back, 3 bases at V and 2 bases at J, with 8 bases in the middle. In DNA form, the CDR3 reads TGCAGTGCTAGCCGCGGGGCCTACAATGAGCAGTTCTTC. It translates to CSASRGAYNEQFF.

This clonotype was found many times. This rearrangement joins TRBV24-1 to TRBJ2-2, with D unresolved. The CDR3 covers 13 residues. Trimming removed 4 bases from V and 5 bases from J, with 7 bases in between. Germline V gene data show CDR1 as KGHDR and CDR2 as SFDVKD. Written as DNA, the CDR3 is TGTGCCACCAGTGAGGGGTCGACCGGGGAGCTGTTTTTT. Its translation: CATSEGSTGELFF.

This clonotype occurred a few times. The chain employs TRBV4-1 and TRBJ1-6; D is uncertain. The CDR3 has 15 amino acids. With 0 bases removed from V and 10 bases from J, the gap between germline ends came to 13 bases. Germline assignment: CDR1 MGHRA and CDR2 YSYEKL. This CDR3 reads CASSQEESQLSPLHF. The CDR3 coding sequence is TGCGCCAGCAGCCAAGAGGAGTCCCAATTGTCACCCCTCCACTTT.

The J gene is TRBJ2-6, the V gene TRBV4-2, with 12 bases identical to TRBD1. CDR1 is LGHNA, CDR2 YNFKEQ, per germline. The CDR3 spans 20 residues. V lost 0 bases to trimming and J lost 0 bases; unmatched junction nucleotides: 6. Here the CDR3 DNA reads TGTGCCAGCAGCCAAGATCAGGGGACAGGGGGCCCCTCTGGGGCCAACGTCCTGACTTTC. This gives the protein CASSQDQGTGGPSGANVLTF.

This clonotype was detected a few times. This chain connects TRBV12-3 or TRBV12-4 to TRBJ2-1, with no clear D. The CDR3 extends over 17 amino acids. Trimming took 3 bases from V and 0 from J, leaving 15 bases between them. In DNA form, the CDR3 reads TGTGCCAGCAGTTTCCCAGTGACTGGCTCCTCCTACAATGAGCAGTTCTTC. As protein: CASSFPVTGSSYNEQFF.

The chain is built from TRBV14 and TRBJ2-7; D not resolved. The length of the CDR3 is 16 residues. V lost 3 bases to trimming and J lost 0 bases, with 15 bases between them. Germline values: CDR1 SGHDN, CDR2 FVKESK. Here the CDR3 reads CASSHRPVYISYEQYF. The CDR3 nucleotides are TGTGCCAGCAGCCACCGCCCGGTTTACATCTCCTACGAGCAGTACTTC.